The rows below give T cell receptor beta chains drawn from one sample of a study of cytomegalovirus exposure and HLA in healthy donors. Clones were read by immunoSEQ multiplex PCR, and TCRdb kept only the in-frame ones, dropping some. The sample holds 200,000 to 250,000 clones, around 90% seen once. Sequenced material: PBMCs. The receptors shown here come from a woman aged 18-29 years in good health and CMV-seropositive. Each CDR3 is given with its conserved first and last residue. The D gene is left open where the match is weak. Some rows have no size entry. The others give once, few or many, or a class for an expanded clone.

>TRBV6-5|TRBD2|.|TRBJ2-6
CASQGGTGANVLTF
TGTGCCAGCCAGGGAGGGACTGGGGCCAACGTCCTGACTTTC
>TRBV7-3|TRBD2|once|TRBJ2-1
CASSLTLAGAFDEQFF
TGTGCCAGCAGCTTAACTCTAGCGGGAGCATTCGATGAGCAGTTCTTC
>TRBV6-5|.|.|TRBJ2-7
CASSYSRAGKSEQYF
TGTGCCAGCAGTTACTCAAGGGCAGGGAAGAGTGAGCAGTACTTC
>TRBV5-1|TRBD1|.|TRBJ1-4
CASSLWDSYNEKLFF
TGCGCCAGCAGCTTGTGGGACAGCTATAATGAAAAACTGTTTTTT
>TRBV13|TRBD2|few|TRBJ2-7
CASSQRERIDEQYF
TGTGCCAGCAGCCAGCGGGAGCGGATCGACGAGCAGTACTTC
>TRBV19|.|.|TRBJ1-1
CASIPRGGLTEAFF
TGTGCCAGTATCCCCCGGGGGGGCCTCACTGAAGCTTTCTTT
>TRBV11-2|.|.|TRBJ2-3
CASSLRGGYSTDTQYF
TGTGCCAGCAGCTTAAGGGGCGGATATAGCACAGATACGCAGTATTTT
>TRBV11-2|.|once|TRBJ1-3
CASSLQGSSGNTIYF
TGTGCCAGCAGCTTACAGGGGAGCTCTGGAAACACCATATATTTT
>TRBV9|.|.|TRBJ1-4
CASSVGRSGVNEKLFF
TGTGCCAGCAGCGTCGGCCGATCCGGGGTAAATGAAAAACTGTTTTTT
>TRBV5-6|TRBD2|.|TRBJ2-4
CASSLGAGLRIQYF
TGTGCCAGCAGCTTGGGAGCGGGGCTACGCATTCAGTACTTC
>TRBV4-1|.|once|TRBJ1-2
CASSRPIGQTEADYGYTF
TGCGCCAGCAGCCGCCCAATCGGACAGACAGAGGCGGACTATGGCTACACCTTC
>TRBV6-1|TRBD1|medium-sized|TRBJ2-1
CASSMGQGGYNEQFF
TGTGCCAGCAGTATGGGACAGGGTGGCTACAATGAGCAGTTCTTC
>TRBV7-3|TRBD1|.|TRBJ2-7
CASSFYVPGQGFPEQYF
TGTGCCAGCAGCTTCTACGTACCGGGACAGGGGTTTCCCGAGCAGTACTTC
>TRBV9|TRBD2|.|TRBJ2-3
CASSGRETDTQYF
TGTGCCAGCAGCGGGCGGGAGACAGATACGCAGTATTTT
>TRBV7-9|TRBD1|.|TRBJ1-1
CASSRGQGYTEAFF
TGTGCCAGCAGCAGAGGACAGGGGTACACTGAAGCTTTCTTT
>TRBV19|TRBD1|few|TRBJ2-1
CASEDRRSYNEQFF
TGTGCCAGTGAGGACAGGCGCTCCTACAATGAGCAGTTCTTC
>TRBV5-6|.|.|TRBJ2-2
CASSLAADTGELFF
TGTGCCAGCAGCTTGGCCGCGGACACCGGGGAGCTGTTTTTT